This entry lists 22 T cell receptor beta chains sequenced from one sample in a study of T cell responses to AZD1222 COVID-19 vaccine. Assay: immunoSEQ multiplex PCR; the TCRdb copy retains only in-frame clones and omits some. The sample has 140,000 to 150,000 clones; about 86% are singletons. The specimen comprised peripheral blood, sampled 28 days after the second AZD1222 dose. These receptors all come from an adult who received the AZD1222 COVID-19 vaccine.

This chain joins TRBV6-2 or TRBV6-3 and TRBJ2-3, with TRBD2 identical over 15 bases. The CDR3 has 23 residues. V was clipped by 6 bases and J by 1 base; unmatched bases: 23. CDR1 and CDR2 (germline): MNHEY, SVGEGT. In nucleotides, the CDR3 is TGTGCCAGCAGCCGCCTCTTAGTCCGGGGGAGGACTAGCGGGAGGGAGGGCACAGATACGCAGTATTTT. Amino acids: CASSRLLVRGRTSGREGTDTQYF.

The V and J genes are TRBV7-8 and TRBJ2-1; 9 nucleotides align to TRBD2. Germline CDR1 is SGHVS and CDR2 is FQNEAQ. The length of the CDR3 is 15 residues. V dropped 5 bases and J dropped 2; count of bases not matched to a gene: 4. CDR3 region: CASSPTSGAYNEQFF. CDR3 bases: TGTGCCAGCAGCCCGACTAGCGGAGCCTACAATGAGCAGTTCTTC. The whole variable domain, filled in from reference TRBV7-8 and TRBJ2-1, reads GAGVSQSPRYKVAKRGQDVALRCDPISGHVSLFWYQQALGQGPEFLTYFQNEAQLDKSGLPSDRFFAERPEGSVSTLKIQRTQQEDSAVYLCASSPTSGAYNEQFFGPGTRLTVL.

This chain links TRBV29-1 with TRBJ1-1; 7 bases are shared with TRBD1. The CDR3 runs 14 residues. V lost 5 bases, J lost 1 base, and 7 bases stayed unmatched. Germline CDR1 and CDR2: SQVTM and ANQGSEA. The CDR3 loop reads CSVRLGTANTEAFF. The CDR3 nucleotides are TGCAGCGTTCGCTTAGGGACAGCGAACACTGAAGCTTTCTTT.

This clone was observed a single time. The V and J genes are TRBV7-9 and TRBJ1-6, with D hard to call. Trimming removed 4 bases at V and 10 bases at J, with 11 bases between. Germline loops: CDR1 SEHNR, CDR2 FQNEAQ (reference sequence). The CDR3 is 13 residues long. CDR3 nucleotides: TGTGCCAGCAGCTCCCCGATGAACTCACCCCTCCACTTT. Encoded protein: CASSSPMNSPLHF.

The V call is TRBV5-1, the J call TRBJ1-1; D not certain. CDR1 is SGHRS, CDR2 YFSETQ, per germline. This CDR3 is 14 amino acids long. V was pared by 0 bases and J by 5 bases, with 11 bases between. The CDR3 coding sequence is TGCGCCAGCAGCTTGGAATCGGGGAGAACTGAAGCTTTCTTT. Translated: CASSLESGRTEAFF.

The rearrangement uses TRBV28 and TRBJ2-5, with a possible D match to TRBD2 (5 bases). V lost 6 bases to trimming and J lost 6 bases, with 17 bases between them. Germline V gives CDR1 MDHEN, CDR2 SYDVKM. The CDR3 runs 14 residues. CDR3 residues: CASSRGFLLKTQYF. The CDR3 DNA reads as TGTGCCAGCAGCCGAGGGTTTCTATTAAAGACCCAGTACTTC.

The CDR3 coding sequence is TGTGCCAGCAGCTCTGATGGGACAGCTGGAAACACCATATATTTT. Protein sequence: CASSSDGTAGNTIYF. The rearrangement joins TRBV7-9 to TRBJ1-3; 7 bases fit TRBD1. The CDR3 totals 15 residues. The V segment lost 4 bases and the J segment 2 bases; nucleotides outside the gene matches: 5. Germline V gives CDR1 SEHNR, CDR2 FQNEAQ (reference sequence).

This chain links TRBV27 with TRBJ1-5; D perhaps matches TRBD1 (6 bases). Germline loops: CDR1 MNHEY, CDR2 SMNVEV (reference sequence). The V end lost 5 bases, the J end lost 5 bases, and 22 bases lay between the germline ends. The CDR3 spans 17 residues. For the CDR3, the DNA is TGTGCCAGCAGTCCCCTAGGGGGATGGCTAAAGGATCAGCCCCAGCATTTT. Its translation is CASSPLGGWLKDQPQHF.

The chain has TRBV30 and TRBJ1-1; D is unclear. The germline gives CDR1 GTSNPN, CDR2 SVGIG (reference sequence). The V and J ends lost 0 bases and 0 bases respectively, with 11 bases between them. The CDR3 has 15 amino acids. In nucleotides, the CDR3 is TGTGCCTGGAGTGTACCTTTAGGGATGAACACTGAAGCTTTCTTT. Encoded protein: CAWSVPLGMNTEAFF.

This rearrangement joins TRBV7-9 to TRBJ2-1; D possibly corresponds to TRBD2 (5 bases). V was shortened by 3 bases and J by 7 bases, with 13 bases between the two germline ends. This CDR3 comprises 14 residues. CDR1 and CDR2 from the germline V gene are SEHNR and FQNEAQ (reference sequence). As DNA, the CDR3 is TGTGCCAGCAGCTTCCTCGCCGGGGAGAATGAGCAGTTCTTC. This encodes CASSFLAGENEQFF.

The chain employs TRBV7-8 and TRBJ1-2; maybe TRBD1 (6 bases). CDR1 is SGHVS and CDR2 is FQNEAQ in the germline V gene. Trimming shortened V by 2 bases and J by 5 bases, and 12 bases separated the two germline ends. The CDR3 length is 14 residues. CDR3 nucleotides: TGTGCCAGCAGCTTAACGAAAGGGGGATATGGCTACACCTTC. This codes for CASSLTKGGYGYTF.

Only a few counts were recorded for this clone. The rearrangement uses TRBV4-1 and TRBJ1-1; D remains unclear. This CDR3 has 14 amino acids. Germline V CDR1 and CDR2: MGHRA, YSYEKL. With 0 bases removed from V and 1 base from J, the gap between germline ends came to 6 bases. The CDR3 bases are TGCGCCAGCAGCCAAGATCAGAGGAACACTGAAGCTTTCTTT. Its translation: CASSQDQRNTEAFF.

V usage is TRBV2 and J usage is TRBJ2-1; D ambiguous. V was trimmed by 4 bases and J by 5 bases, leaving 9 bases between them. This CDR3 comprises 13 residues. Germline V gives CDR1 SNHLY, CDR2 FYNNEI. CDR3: CASSVQANNEQFF. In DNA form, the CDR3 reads TGTGCCAGCAGTGTTCAGGCTAACAATGAGCAGTTCTTC.

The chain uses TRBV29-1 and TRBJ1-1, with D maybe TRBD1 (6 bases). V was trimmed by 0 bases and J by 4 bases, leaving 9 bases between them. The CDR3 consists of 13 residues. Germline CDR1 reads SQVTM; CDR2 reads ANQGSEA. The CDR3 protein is CSVEDQGITEAFF. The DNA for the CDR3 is TGCAGCGTTGAAGATCAGGGGATCACTGAAGCTTTCTTT.

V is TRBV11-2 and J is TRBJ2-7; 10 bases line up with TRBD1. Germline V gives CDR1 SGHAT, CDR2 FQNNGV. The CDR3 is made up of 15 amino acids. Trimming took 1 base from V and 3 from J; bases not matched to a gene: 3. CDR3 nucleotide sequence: TGTGCCAGCAGCTTAGGGGGGACAGGGGTCTACGAGCAGTACTTC. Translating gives CASSLGGTGVYEQYF.

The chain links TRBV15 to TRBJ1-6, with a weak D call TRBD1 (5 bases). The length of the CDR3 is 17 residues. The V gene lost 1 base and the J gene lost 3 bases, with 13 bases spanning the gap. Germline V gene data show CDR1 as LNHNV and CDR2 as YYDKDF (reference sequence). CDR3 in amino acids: CATSRVRGLGYNSPLHF. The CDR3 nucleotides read TGTGCCACCAGCAGAGTGAGGGGCCTAGGCTATAATTCACCCCTCCACTTT.

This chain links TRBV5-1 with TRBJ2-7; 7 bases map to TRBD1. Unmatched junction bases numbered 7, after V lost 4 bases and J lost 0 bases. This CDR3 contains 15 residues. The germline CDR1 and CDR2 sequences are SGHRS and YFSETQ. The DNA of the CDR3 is TGCGCCAGCAGCCAGGGGGACACGATCTCCTACGAGCAGTACTTC. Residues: CASSQGDTISYEQYF.

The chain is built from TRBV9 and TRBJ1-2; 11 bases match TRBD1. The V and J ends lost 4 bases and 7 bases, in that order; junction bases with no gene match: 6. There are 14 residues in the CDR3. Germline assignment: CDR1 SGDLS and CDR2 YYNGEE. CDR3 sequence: CASSLGQGALGYTF. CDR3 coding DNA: TGTGCCAGCAGCTTAGGACAGGGGGCGCTTGGCTACACCTTC. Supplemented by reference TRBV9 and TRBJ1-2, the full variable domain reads DSGVTQTPKHLITATGQRVTLRCSPRSGDLSVYWYQQSLDQGLQFLIQYYNGEERAKGNILERFSAQQFPDLHSELNLSSLELGDSALYFCASSLGQGALGYTFGSGTRLTVV.

CDR3 nucleotide sequence: TGCGCCAGCAGTGAGCGATTTGGTGGTGGGCCTGAAGCTTTCTTT. Protein: CASSERFGGGPEAFF. This rearrangement joins TRBV10-1 to TRBJ1-1; the D is unclear. The CDR3 totals 15 residues. Per germline, CDR1 WNHNN and CDR2 SYGVQD (reference sequence). Trimming took 2 bases from V and 6 from J, leaving 16 bases between them.

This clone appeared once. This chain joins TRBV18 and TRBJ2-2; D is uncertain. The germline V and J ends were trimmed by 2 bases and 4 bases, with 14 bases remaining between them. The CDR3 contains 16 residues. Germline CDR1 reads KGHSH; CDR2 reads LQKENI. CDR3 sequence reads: CASSPTRAGLTGELFF. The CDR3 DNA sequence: TGTGCCAGCTCACCAACCCGAGCAGGCCTCACCGGGGAGCTGTTTTTT.

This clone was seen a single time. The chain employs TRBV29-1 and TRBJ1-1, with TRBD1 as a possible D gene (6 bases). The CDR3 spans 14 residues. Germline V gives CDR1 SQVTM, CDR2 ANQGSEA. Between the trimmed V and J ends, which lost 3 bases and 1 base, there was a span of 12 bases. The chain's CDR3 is CSVDGGARNTEAFF. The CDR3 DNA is TGCAGCGTTGACGGGGGCGCGAGGAACACTGAAGCTTTCTTT.

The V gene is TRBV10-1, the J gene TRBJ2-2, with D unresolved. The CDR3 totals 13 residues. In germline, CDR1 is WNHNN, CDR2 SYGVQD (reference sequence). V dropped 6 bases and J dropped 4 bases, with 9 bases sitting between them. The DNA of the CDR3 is TGCGCCAGCAGCGGTCGAACCACCGGGGAGCTGTTTTTT. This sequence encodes CASSGRTTGELFF.